Presented here are 29 T cell receptor beta chains from one specimen sequenced in a study of OX40 agonist ivuxolimab in advanced cancers. Clones were read by immunoSEQ multiplex PCR, and TCRdb kept only the in-frame ones, dropping some. The table lists about 70,000 clones, approximately 81% of them singletons. The specimen was CD4+ or CD8+ T cells sorted from blood, collected in a trial of the OX40 agonist ivuxolimab. These receptors came from an adult with an advanced solid tumor such as melanoma, head and neck, liver or kidney cancer.

This clone occurred a few times. This rearrangement joins TRBV19 to TRBJ2-7; D is perhaps TRBD1 or TRBD2 (5 bases each). V shed 5 bases and J shed 4 bases, with 15 bases lying between them. Germline CDR1 and CDR2: LNHDA and SQIVND (reference sequence). This CDR3 region has 14 residues. As DNA, the CDR3 is TGTGCCAGTAGTGGGCCAGGGTGGGAGTACGAGCAGTACTTC. It yields the protein CASSGPGWEYEQYF.

On this clone itself: Other DNA sequences in the sample encode the same CDR3. The chain carries TRBV9 and TRBJ1-1, with unresolved D. CDR1 is SGDLS and CDR2 is YYNGEE in the germline V gene. This CDR3 is built from 14 residues. Trimming pared 0 bases from V and 1 base from J, leaving 7 bases between. The CDR3 bases are TGTGCCAGCAGCGTAGTTGGGCAGAACACTGAAGCTTTCTTT. This encodes CASSVVGQNTEAFF.

The V and J genes are TRBV2 and TRBJ2-6, with D hard to call. Germline loops: CDR1 SNHLY, CDR2 FYNNEI. Trimming cost V 1 base and J 1 base, with 5 bases left between them. The CDR3 loop spans 15 amino acids. The CDR3 bases are TGTGCCAGCAGTGAAGAAGGGTCTGGGGCCAACGTCCTGACTTTC. Translating gives CASSEEGSGANVLTF.

The chain joins TRBV6-1 to TRBJ2-5; D not resolved. The tail of the sequence fits TRBJ2-7 better, so the J call may be wrong. This CDR3 spans 15 amino acids. Germline values: CDR1 MNHNS, CDR2 SASEGT. CDR3 sequence: CASSEGAASSYEQYF. The CDR3 DNA sequence: TGTGCCAGCAGTGAAGGGGCAGCTTCCTCCTACGAGCAGTACTTC.

The genes are TRBV15 and TRBJ2-2; D ambiguous. Germline assignment: CDR1 LNHNV and CDR2 YYDKDF (reference sequence). This CDR3 spans 11 amino acids. Trimming took off 8 bases at V and 7 bases at J, with 8 bases between the two ends. This CDR3 is CATGRNGELFF. In DNA, the CDR3 is TGTGCCACCGGAAGAAACGGGGAGCTGTTTTTT.

The rearrangement links TRBV20-1 to TRBJ2-7; possibly TRBD2 for D (5 bases). CDR3 length: 11 amino acids. CDR1 DFQATT and CDR2 SNEGSKA come from the germline V gene (reference sequence). V was trimmed by 6 bases and J by 3 bases, leaving 9 bases between them. CDR3 nucleotides: TGCAGTGCCCGGGGTGTCTACGAGCAGTACTTC. It encodes CSARGVYEQYF.

This clone has only a few counts. The chain carries TRBV9 and TRBJ1-5; TRBD1 matches 7 bases. Trimming cost V 4 bases and J 5 bases; bases outside gene matches: 9. The length of the CDR3 is 15 residues. CDR1 and CDR2 from the germline V gene are SGDLS and YYNGEE. CDR3 in amino acids: CASSSEGGEYQPQHF. Here the CDR3 DNA reads TGTGCCAGCAGCTCCGAAGGGGGCGAATATCAGCCCCAGCATTTT.

The rearrangement uses TRBV9 and TRBJ1-6; 7 nucleotides match TRBD1. The length of the CDR3 is 16 residues. Germline V gives CDR1 SGDLS, CDR2 YYNGEE. V shed 4 bases and J 7 bases; nucleotides not matched to a gene: 11. CDR3 DNA: TGTGCCAGCAGCCTCTCGGGACAGATACGAAATTCACCCCTCCACTTT. Its translation is CASSLSGQIRNSPLHF.

The genes are TRBV9 and TRBJ1-6; a weak D match, TRBD1 (5 bases). CDR3 length equals 15 residues. V shed 4 bases and J shed 7 bases, with 15 bases lying between them. Germline loops: CDR1 SGDLS, CDR2 YYNGEE. For the CDR3, the DNA is TGTGCCAGCAGCCCCACGGGACGGTGGAATTCACCCCTCCACTTT. Translating it yields CASSPTGRWNSPLHF. Drawing the rest from reference TRBV9 and TRBJ1-6, the complete variable domain is DSGVTQTPKHLITATGQRVTLRCSPRSGDLSVYWYQQSLDQGLQFLIQYYNGEERAKGNILERFSAQQFPDLHSELNLSSLELGDSALYFCASSPTGRWNSPLHFGNGTRLTVT.

V gene TRBV6-5 combines with J gene TRBJ2-5; D could derive from TRBD1 or TRBD2 (5 bases each). The V end was cut by 0 bases, the J end by 4 bases, with 12 bases between. The CDR3 consists of 15 residues. From germline, CDR1 is MNHEY and CDR2 SVGAGI. The CDR3 sequence is CASSYSQGRGETQYF. DNA of the CDR3: TGTGCCAGCAGTTACTCCCAGGGTCGGGGAGAGACCCAGTACTTC.

J is TRBJ1-1 and V is TRBV6-5; 7 bases agree with TRBD1. This CDR3 has 13 residues. CDR1 MNHEY and CDR2 SVGAGI come from the germline V gene. V lost 5 bases and J lost 5; bases outside the gene matches: 5. The CDR3 DNA reads as TGTGCCAGCAGTCAACAGGGGTGGACTGAAGCTTTCTTT. Residues: CASSQQGWTEAFF.

The rearrangement joins TRBV19 to TRBJ2-1; 8 bases are shared with TRBD1. The CDR3 sequence is 15 residues long. CDR1 and CDR2 (germline): LNHDA, SQIVND (reference sequence). V lost 3 bases to trimming and J lost 5 bases; unmatched junction nucleotides: 6. Written as DNA, the CDR3 is TGTGCCAGTAGTATTTCGGGACAGGATAACAATGAGCAGTTCTTC. It specifies CASSISGQDNNEQFF. The entire variable domain, with the rest obtained from reference TRBV19 and TRBJ2-1, is as follows: DGGITQSPKYLFRKEGQNVTLSCEQNLNHDAMYWYRQDPGQGLRLIYYSQIVNDFQKGDIAEGYSVSREKKESFPLTVTSAQKNPTAFYLCASSISGQDNNEQFFGPGTRLTVL.

The chain employs TRBV25-1 and TRBJ2-1, with 7 bases that match TRBD2. Germline trimming cut 6 bases from V and 5 bases from J; bases unmatched to any gene: 7. This CDR3 comprises 14 residues. The germline V gene has CDR1 MGHDK and CDR2 SYGVNS. The CDR3 nucleotides read TGTGCCAGCAGCCGAATTGGGGGGGACAATGAGCAGTTCTTC. Its protein is CASSRIGGDNEQFF.

The chain is built from TRBV7-3 and TRBJ2-1; 9 bases match TRBD2. V lost 5 bases and J lost 2; bases outside the gene matches: 4. This CDR3 has 15 residues. Looked up from germline, CDR1 is SGHTA and CDR2 is FQGTGA. The CDR3 DNA reads as TGTGCCAGCAGCCCCCAGCGGGGGGCCTACAATGAGCAGTTCTTC. This translates into CASSPQRGAYNEQFF.

The genes are TRBV29-1 and TRBJ2-1; tentative D call: TRBD1 (6 bases). Germline V gives CDR1 SQVTM, CDR2 ANQGSEA. The CDR3 runs to 16 residues. The germline V and J ends were trimmed by 2 bases and 4 bases, with 18 bases remaining between them. The CDR3 loop reads CSVERPDSVTYNEQFF. The CDR3 coding sequence is TGCAGCGTTGAACGCCCGGACAGTGTGACGTACAATGAGCAGTTCTTC.

V is TRBV4-2 and J is TRBJ2-1; D may be TRBD2 (6 bases). V lost 6 bases and J lost 6, with 15 bases in between. Germline values: CDR1 LGHNA, CDR2 YNFKEQ. The CDR3 has 14 amino acids. Here the CDR3 reads CASSNSGIGNEQFF. The CDR3 bases are TGTGCCAGCAGTAATAGCGGTATAGGCAATGAGCAGTTCTTC.

The chain links TRBV13 to TRBJ1-2; the D gene is possibly TRBD1 (5 bases). The CDR3 length is 14 residues. The germline V and J ends were trimmed by 0 bases and 6 bases, with 11 bases remaining between them. In germline, CDR1 is PRHDT, CDR2 FYEKMQ (reference sequence). CDR3 sequence: CASSLGGQGHGYTF. The CDR3 DNA reads TGTGCCAGCAGCTTAGGAGGACAAGGGCATGGCTACACCTTC. Based on the CDR3 plus reference TRBV13 and TRBJ1-2, the full variable domain is AAGVIQSPRHLIKEKRETATLKCYPIPRHDTVYWYQQGPGQDPQFLISFYEKMQSDKGSIPDRFSAQQFSDYHSELNMSSLELGDSALYFCASSLGGQGHGYTFGSGTRLTVV.

V and J are TRBV7-3 and TRBJ2-2; weak D call: TRBD1 (6 bases). The CDR3 length is 16 residues. Germline CDR1 and CDR2: SGHTA and FQGTGA. V lost 0 bases and J 0 bases, leaving 8 bases between the germline ends. CDR3 DNA sequence: TGTGCCAGCAGCTTAACCTGGACAGCGAACACCGGGGAGCTGTTTTTT. This sequence encodes CASSLTWTANTGELFF.

V is TRBV4-2 and J is TRBJ1-2; TRBD1 might be the D (6 bases). This CDR3 contains 14 residues. CDR1 and CDR2 (germline): LGHNA, YNFKEQ. Trimming shortened V by 0 bases and J by 4 bases, and 9 bases separated the two germline ends. The CDR3 nucleotides are TGTGCCAGCAGCCAAGACACAGGGAGCTATGGCTACACCTTC. It codes for CASSQDTGSYGYTF.

The chain links TRBV19 to TRBJ2-3; 12 nucleotides agree with TRBD2. The J segment lost 8 bases and the V segment lost 5 bases, leaving 11 bases of the junction unmatched. Germline lookup yields CDR1 LNHDA and CDR2 SQIVND (reference sequence). The CDR3 sequence is 16 residues long. CDR3 residues: CASSPWLAGGQGTQYF. The CDR3 bases are TGTGCCAGTAGTCCTTGGCTAGCGGGAGGGCAAGGTACGCAGTATTTT.

The J gene is TRBJ1-1, the V gene TRBV7-2; 10 positions match TRBD1. CDR3 length equals 16 residues. The germline V gene has CDR1 SGHTA and CDR2 FQGNSA. V shed 0 bases and J 6 bases; nucleotides not matched to a gene: 7. DNA of the CDR3: TGTGCCAGCAGCTTAGCGACAGGGGGCGGCCTTTCTGAAGCTTTCTTT. This translates into CASSLATGGGLSEAFF.

This clone was seen many times. The V gene is TRBV19, the J gene TRBJ1-2; 8 positions match TRBD1. V trimming: 1 base; J trimming: 5 bases; junction bases outside the gene matches: 9. This CDR3 has 16 residues. Germline CDR1 reads LNHDA; CDR2 reads SQIVND (reference sequence). This CDR3 reads CASSIGRDRPWYGYTF. The CDR3 DNA reads as TGTGCCAGTAGTATAGGGCGGGACAGGCCTTGGTATGGCTACACCTTC.

The chain has TRBV6-4 and TRBJ1-2; D is ambiguous. V was pared by 6 bases and J by 1 base, with 12 bases between. This CDR3 contains 14 residues. Germline V CDR1 and CDR2: MRHNA, SNTAGT. The CDR3 region has the DNA TGTGCCAGCAGCCCCCTGGCGGGTAACTATGGCTACACCTTC. Its protein is CASSPLAGNYGYTF.

The chain links TRBV5-1 to TRBJ2-5; D not resolved. Germline V lookup: CDR1 SGHRS, CDR2 YFSETQ. The CDR3 length is 13 residues. V shed 0 bases and J shed 4 bases, with 7 bases lying between them. The CDR3 coding sequence is TGCGCCAGCAGCTTGGCCCCTGGAGAGACCCAGTACTTC. Its translation: CASSLAPGETQYF. The variable domain in full, completed from reference TRBV5-1 and TRBJ2-5, reads KAGVTQTPRYLIKTRGQQVTLSCSPISGHRSVSWYQQTPGQGLQFLFEYFSETQRNKGNFPGRFSGRQFSNSRSEMNVSTLELGDSALYLCASSLAPGETQYFGPGTRLLVL.

A few counts support this clone. Other nucleotide sequences in the sample specify the same CDR3. The chain recombines TRBV5-8 with TRBJ1-5; the D gene is possibly TRBD1 (6 bases). V lost 4 bases and J lost 0, with 11 bases in between. This CDR3 comprises 15 residues. Per the germline V gene, CDR1 is SGHTS and CDR2 is YDEGEE. The CDR3 bases are TGTGCCAGCAGCCTCCAGGGGTATAGCAATCAGCCCCAGCATTTT. It translates to CASSLQGYSNQPQHF.

This clone was counted only a few times. The V call is TRBV2, the J call TRBJ2-5; 13 nucleotides line up with TRBD2. The CDR3 contains 15 residues. From germline, CDR1 is SNHLY and CDR2 FYNNEI. J was trimmed by 2 bases and V by 6 bases; bases with no gene match: 3. The CDR3 DNA reads as TGTGCCAGCAGCGGGGGACTAGCGGGACAAGAGACCCAGTACTTC. Translating it yields CASSGGLAGQETQYF. Full variable domain (rest looked up from reference TRBV2 and TRBJ2-5): EPEVTQTPSHQVTQMGQEVILRCVPISNHLYFYWYRQILGQKVEFLVSFYNNEISEKSEIFDDQFSVERPDGSNFTLKIRSTKLEDSAMYFCASSGGLAGQETQYFGPGTRLLVL.

This chain joins TRBV27 and TRBJ1-4; 9 bases are shared with TRBD1. The junction had 8 bases not matched to a gene; V was cut back by 3 bases and J by 6 bases. This CDR3 has 16 residues. Germline lookup yields CDR1 MNHEY and CDR2 SMNVEV (reference sequence). Here the CDR3 DNA reads TGTGCCAGCAGTTTCCTCACCGGGACAGGGCATGAAAAACTGTTTTTT. Protein: CASSFLTGTGHEKLFF.

The chain has TRBV27 and TRBJ2-1; 11 bases line up with TRBD2. The CDR3 runs 17 residues. Germline V lookup: CDR1 MNHEY, CDR2 SMNVEV (reference sequence). J gave up 7 bases and V 1 base, and 9 bases lay outside the gene matches. The CDR3 DNA follows: TGTGCCAGCAGTTTATTGCTAGCGGGAGGATCGGGAAATGAGCAGTTCTTC. As protein: CASSLLLAGGSGNEQFF.

V is TRBV5-1 and J is TRBJ1-1; perhaps TRBD1 as D (5 bases). Germline CDR1 reads SGHRS; CDR2 reads YFSETQ. The CDR3 loop spans 14 amino acids. With 4 bases removed from V and 2 bases from J, the gap between germline ends came to 12 bases. CDR3 sequence: CASSARTTNTEAFF. For the CDR3, the DNA is TGCGCCAGCAGCGCCCGGACAACAAACACTGAAGCTTTCTTT.